One T cell receptor beta chain is described in this entry. This clonotype appeared a few times. It lacks a known antigen. No qualities accompany the bases; no much larger clone lies one base away. Set within a cohort of healthcare workers in London, UK, this nested case-control study involved weekly PCR testing of nasopharyngeal swabs along with blood sampling. Healthcare workers were enrolled in the week of the UK lockdown, from 23 to 31 March 2020, and were followed every week for up to about 15 weeks. The data derive from a study of early T cells in non-severe SARS-CoV-2 infection (dated by TCRdb to 2020 to 2022). In the study overall: Bulk RNA from unsorted whole blood was used for TCR sequencing, so alpha and beta chains could not be paired. Broad study findings and their caveats: VDJdb matching was skewed toward anti-spike CD8 responses, so virus-specific expansions were likely underestimated and private and CD4 specificities were missed.

The cysteine opens and the phenylalanine closes a CDR3 of 12 amino acids. The kept DNA is CDR3 alone, 36 bases in frame from the first base. CDR1 SQVTM and CDR2 ANQGSEA are derived from the germline V gene. Trimming removed 1 base from V and 1 base from J, leaving 4 bases between the germline ends. The receptor library was made with 5' RACE. Instrument on record: NextSeq 500. The TCR library protocol attached unique molecular identifiers to individual cDNA molecules to correct for sequencing error and PCR bias. Sequencing covered both TCR alpha and beta chains, and within each sample the abundances of alpha and beta sequences were tightly co-correlated. Processing in the source paper ran as follows. V gene, J gene and CDR3 annotation of TCR sequences was performed with Decombinator V4. TCRs were defined as expanded if a significant change between any two time points was detected under a Poisson model with p below 0.0001. TCR abundances were normalised to the total number of TCRs sequenced per sample and expressed as counts per million. MAIT TCRs were defined by TRAV1-2 paired with TRAJ12, TRAJ20 or TRAJ33, and iNKT TCRs by TRAV10 paired with TRAJ18. VDJdb, accessed 1 November 2021, was searched for CMV, EBV and SARS-CoV-2 annotated TCRs, excluding TCRs annotated for multiple antigens. TCRdb applied fastp at Q25 and MiXCR to the public reads, then kept only in-frame beta chains. Rows are unified per CDR3 protein, each entry keeping the most common DNA and genes. TCRdb's processing, not the authors' own work, is the source of the V and J calls. This sample has some 40,000 distinct CDR3 sequences in its table, and around 6.5% of those were observed once. The ten largest clones represent 20% of the sample.

The receptor's source is an adult who was a healthcare worker with PCR-confirmed SARS-CoV-2 infection or an uninfected control (not recorded which). The receptor chain draws on TRBV29-1 and TRBJ1-1; no D gene is confidently identified. The material was whole blood, obtained at baseline. The sequenced DNA is TGCAGCGTTGAAGGGGCGAACACTGAAGCTTTCTTT. This translates into CSVEGANTEAFF.